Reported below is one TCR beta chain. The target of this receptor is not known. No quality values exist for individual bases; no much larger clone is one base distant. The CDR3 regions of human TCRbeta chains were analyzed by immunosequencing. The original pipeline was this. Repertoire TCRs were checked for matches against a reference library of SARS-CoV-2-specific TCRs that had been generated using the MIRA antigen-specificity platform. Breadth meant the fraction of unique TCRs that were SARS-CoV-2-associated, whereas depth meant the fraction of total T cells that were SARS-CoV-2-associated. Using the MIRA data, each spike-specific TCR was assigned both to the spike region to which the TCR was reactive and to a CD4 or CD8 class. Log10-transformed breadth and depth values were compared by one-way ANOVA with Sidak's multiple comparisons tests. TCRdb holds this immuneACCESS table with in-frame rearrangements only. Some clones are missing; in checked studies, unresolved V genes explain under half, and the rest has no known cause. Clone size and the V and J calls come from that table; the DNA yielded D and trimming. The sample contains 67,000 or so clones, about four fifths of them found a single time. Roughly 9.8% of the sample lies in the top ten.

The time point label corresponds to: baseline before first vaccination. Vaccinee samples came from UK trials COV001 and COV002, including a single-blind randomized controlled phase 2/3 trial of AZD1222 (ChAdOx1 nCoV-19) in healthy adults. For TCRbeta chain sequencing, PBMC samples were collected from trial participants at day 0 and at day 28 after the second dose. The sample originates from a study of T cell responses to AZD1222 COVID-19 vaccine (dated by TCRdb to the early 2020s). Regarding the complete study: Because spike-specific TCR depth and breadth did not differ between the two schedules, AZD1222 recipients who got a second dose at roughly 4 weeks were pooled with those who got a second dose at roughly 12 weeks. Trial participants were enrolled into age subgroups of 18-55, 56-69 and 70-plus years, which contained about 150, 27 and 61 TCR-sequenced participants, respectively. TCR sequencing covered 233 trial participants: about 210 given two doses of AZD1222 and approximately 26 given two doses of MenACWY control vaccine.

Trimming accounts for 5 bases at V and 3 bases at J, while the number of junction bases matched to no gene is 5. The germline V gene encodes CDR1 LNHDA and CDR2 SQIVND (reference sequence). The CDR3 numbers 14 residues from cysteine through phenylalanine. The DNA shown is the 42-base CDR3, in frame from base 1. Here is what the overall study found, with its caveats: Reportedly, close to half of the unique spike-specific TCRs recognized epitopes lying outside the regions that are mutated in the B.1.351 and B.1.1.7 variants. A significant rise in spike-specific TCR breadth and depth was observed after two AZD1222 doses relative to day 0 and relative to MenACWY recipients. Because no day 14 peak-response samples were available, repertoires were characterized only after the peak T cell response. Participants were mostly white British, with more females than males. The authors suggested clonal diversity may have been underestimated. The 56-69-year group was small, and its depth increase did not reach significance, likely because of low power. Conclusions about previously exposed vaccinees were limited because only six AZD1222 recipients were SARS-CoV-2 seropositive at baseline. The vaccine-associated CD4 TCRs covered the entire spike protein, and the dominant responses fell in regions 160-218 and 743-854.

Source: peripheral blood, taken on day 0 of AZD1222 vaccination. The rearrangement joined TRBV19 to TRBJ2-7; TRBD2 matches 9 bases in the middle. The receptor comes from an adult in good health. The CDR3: CASSPAGGLYEQYF. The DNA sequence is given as TGTGCCAGTAGTCCTGCGGGGGGGCTCTACGAGCAGTACTTC.